The subject of this entry is one T cell receptor (beta chain). CDR1 is MDHEN, CDR2 SYDVKM, per germline. The CDR3 totals 17 residues. V lost 7 bases and J 0 bases, leaving 16 bases between the germline ends. Study processing details: Reference gene primers were amplified, and this amplification served to estimate nucleated cell counts. Sequenced by immunoSEQ multiplex PCR; TCRdb stores in-frame clones only, minus some. V and J calls and clone size come straight from that table; D and trimming were deduced from the DNA. This table has more than 250,000 clones, approximately 85% appearing once. This sample is drawn from a study of blood T cell repertoires in COVID-19. Background on the study: Acute and convalescent COVID-19 specimens originated in the United States, Italy and Spain. T cells, B-cell-depleted T cells, or PBMCs provided the cDNA or gDNA that served as material.

This sequence joins TRBV28 and TRBJ2-6, with D tentatively TRBD2 (5 bases). The clonotype comes from a human donor in a cohort sampled during active COVID-19. Sequencing was done on a sample of peripheral blood. The CDR3 DNA follows: TGTGCCAGCACCTCACCGGGATCAACCTCTGGGGCCAACGTCCTGACTTTC. Its translation: CASTSPGSTSGANVLTF.